These 14 T cell receptor beta chains originate from one sample sequenced in a study of CD8 T cells in Susac syndrome. Random hexamers primed reverse transcription of about 0.45 to 1 ug RNA. TCRdb re-called the immunoSEQ multiplex PCR reads through MiXCR, storing one row per CDR3 protein. Of under 350,000 distinct CDR3 sequences listed, 92% are singletons. The sequenced sample consisted of CD4+ T cells from PBMCs. These receptors were obtained from a human donor with multiple sclerosis.

This chain links TRBV12-3 or TRBV12-4 with TRBJ1-5; maybe TRBD1 (6 bases). Between the trimmed V and J ends, which lost 5 bases and 2 bases, there was a span of 16 bases. The CDR3 has 16 amino acids. The CDR3 here is CASSPRGDKGNQPQHF. The DNA for the CDR3 is TGTGCCAGCAGTCCCCGCGGGGACAAGGGCAATCAGCCCCAGCATTTT.

This clonotype was found once. V usage is TRBV4-1 and J usage is TRBJ2-1; 11 bases align to TRBD2. This CDR3 has 16 amino acids. Germline trimming cut 2 bases from V and 4 bases from J; bases unmatched to any gene: 4. From germline, CDR1 is MGHRA and CDR2 YSYEKL. The CDR3 spells CASSQPTSGVYNEQFF. The DNA of the CDR3 is TGCGCCAGCAGCCAACCGACTAGCGGGGTATACAATGAGCAGTTCTTC.

The J gene is TRBJ2-2, the V gene TRBV7-8, with 9 bases matching TRBD2. The V gene end was trimmed by 6 bases and the J gene end by 6 bases; junction bases not matched to a gene: 5. The CDR3 is 14 residues long. Germline lookup yields CDR1 SGHVS and CDR2 FQNEAQ. This CDR3 is CASRPLAGAGELFF. As DNA, the CDR3 is TGTGCCAGCAGACCTTTAGCGGGAGCCGGGGAGCTGTTTTTT. Filled out from reference TRBV7-8 and TRBJ2-2, the complete variable domain reads GAGVSQSPRYKVAKRGQDVALRCDPISGHVSLFWYQQALGQGPEFLTYFQNEAQLDKSGLPSDRFFAERPEGSVSTLKIQRTQQEDSAVYLCASRPLAGAGELFFGEGSRLTVL.

V gene TRBV12-3 or TRBV12-4 combines with J gene TRBJ2-6; no definite D call. The CDR3 consists of 15 residues. The ends were cut back, 4 bases at V and 4 bases at J, with 11 bases in the middle. CDR3 DNA sequence: TGTGCCAGCAGTTCCCCCGCTGACGGGGCCAACGTCCTGACTTTC. This codes for CASSSPADGANVLTF.

The chain recombines TRBV7-3 with TRBJ2-7; 7 bases are shared with TRBD2. The CDR3 extends over 14 amino acids. Germline V CDR1 and CDR2: SGHTA, FQGTGA. With 2 bases clipped from V and 6 bases from J, the junction kept 7 bases outside the gene matches. CDR3 residues: CASSLSGTTREQYF. CDR3 sequence (DNA): TGTGCCAGCAGCTTATCCGGGACTACTCGCGAGCAGTACTTC.

This clonotype is a singleton in its sample. Relative to the germline gene, one junction end is altered; a read error may explain this. This sequence joins TRBV29-1 and TRBJ1-4; possible D gene TRBD1, 5 bases. The CDR3 is made up of 17 amino acids. Germline assignment: CDR1 SQVTM and CDR2 ANQGSEA. The CDR3 sequence: CSVQDRSNPSTNEKLFF. The CDR3 coding sequence is TGCAGCGTTCAAGACAGATCTAACCCTTCAACTAATGAAAAACTGTTTTTT.

The chain carries TRBV7-2 and TRBJ2-4, with D uncertain. V was clipped by 5 bases and J by 0 bases, with 14 bases between them. The CDR3 length is 16 residues. CDR1 and CDR2 (germline): SGHTA, FQGNSA. CDR3 DNA: TGTGCCAGCAGCCCAGAACGTGTGATAGCCAAAAACATTCAGTACTTC. The encoded protein is CASSPERVIAKNIQYF. The entire variable domain, with the rest obtained from reference TRBV7-2 and TRBJ2-4, is as follows: GAGVSQSPSNKVTEKGKDVELRCDPISGHTALYWYRQSLGQGLEFLIYFQGNSAPDKSGLPSDRFSAERTGGSVSTLTIQRTQQEDSAVYLCASSPERVIAKNIQYFGAGTRLSVL.

The V call is TRBV6-1, the J call TRBJ2-1; TRBD1 aligns across 8 bases. Germline CDR1 reads MNHNS; CDR2 reads SASEGT. The CDR3 sequence is 17 residues long. The V segment lost 7 bases and the J segment 6 bases; nucleotides outside the gene matches: 17. The CDR3 loop reads CASNLGDRWTLINEQFF. The CDR3 coding sequence is TGTGCCAGCAATCTGGGGGACAGGTGGACTTTAATCAATGAGCAGTTCTTC.

The chain has TRBV7-9 and TRBJ1-2, with TRBD1 matching 8 bases. This CDR3 spans 13 amino acids. V was pared by 4 bases and J by 7 bases, with 5 bases of the junction left unmatched. Per the germline V gene, CDR1 is SEHNR and CDR2 is FQNEAQ (reference sequence). The CDR3 region is CASSSWTGFGYTF. The CDR3 DNA reads TGTGCCAGCAGCTCATGGACAGGGTTTGGCTACACCTTC.

The chain uses TRBV5-1 and TRBJ1-2; D remains unclear. The CDR3 consists of 14 residues. V shed 9 bases and J shed 8 bases, with 23 bases lying between them. The V gene's germline CDR1 is SGHRS and CDR2 YFSETQ. The CDR3 DNA is TGCGCCACCTCGGAAGTCGACCATCCGGACGGCTACACCTTC. Translated, it gives CATSEVDHPDGYTF.

The J gene is TRBJ2-1, the V gene TRBV20-1; TRBD2 might be the D (5 bases). Trimming pared 0 bases from V and 2 bases from J, leaving 11 bases between. The V gene's germline CDR1 is DFQATT and CDR2 SNEGSKA (reference sequence). The CDR3 is 15 amino acids. CDR3 DNA sequence: TGCAGTGCTAGAGAGGTGGGAGTACCCTACAATGAGCAGTTCTTC. This gives the protein CSAREVGVPYNEQFF.

CDR3 in amino acids: CASSPPGSFLGRQETQYF. DNA of the CDR3: TGTGCCAGCTCACCACCGGGGAGCTTCCTGGGTAGACAAGAGACCCAGTACTTC. The chain combines TRBV18 with TRBJ2-5; TRBD2 is a possible D gene (5 bases). Looked up from germline, CDR1 is KGHSH and CDR2 is LQKENI. The CDR3 is 18 amino acids. The V gene lost 0 bases and the J gene lost 2 bases, with 19 bases spanning the gap. Drawing the rest from reference TRBV18 and TRBJ2-5, the complete variable domain is NAGVMQNPRHLVRRRGQEARLRCSPMKGHSHVYWYRQLPEEGLKFMVYLQKENIIDESGMPKERFSAEFPKEGPSILRIQQVVRGDSAAYFCASSPPGSFLGRQETQYFGPGTRLLVL.

The chain joins TRBV6-6 to TRBJ1-1; no definite D call. Germline V CDR1 and CDR2: MNHNY, SVGAGI (reference sequence). The CDR3 runs 15 residues. Between the trimmed V and J ends, which lost 6 bases and 3 bases, there was a span of 17 bases. In DNA, the CDR3 is TGTGCCAGCAGCCCCTCCTGGCGGCGGGACACTGAAGCTTTCTTT. Encoded protein: CASSPSWRRDTEAFF.

This sequence joins TRBV20-1 and TRBJ1-2; maybe TRBD1 (5 bases). CDR1 DFQATT and CDR2 SNEGSKA come from the germline V gene (reference sequence). The CDR3 contains 13 residues. Deletions cut 6 bases from V and 4 bases from J, with 15 bases between. The CDR3 DNA sequence: TGCAGTGCCATAGGGGCTGGGCTCTATGGCTACACCTTC. Residues: CSAIGAGLYGYTF.